The 28 T cell receptor beta chains below all came from one sample that was sequenced in a study of blood T cell repertoires in COVID-19. Sequencing was performed with immunoSEQ multiplex PCR; in TCRdb, only in-frame clones are kept and a portion is missing. The repertoire includes 220,000 or so clones, about 80% of them detected once, and over 1.5% sits in the top ten. Sequences were obtained from peripheral blood. Every receptor here comes from a woman older than 75 with acute or convalescent COVID-19.

The chain links TRBV9 to TRBJ2-1; weak D call: TRBD2 (6 bases). The V end was cut by 3 bases, the J end by 4 bases, with 14 bases between. The CDR3 is 15 residues long. Germline V CDR1 and CDR2: SGDLS, YYNGEE. The CDR3 region has the DNA TGTGCCAGCAGCGAGGGCGGAGGGACTTACAATGAGCAGTTCTTC. The encoded protein is CASSEGGGTYNEQFF.

The chain links TRBV5-4 to TRBJ2-3; possible D gene TRBD2, 6 bases. CDR1 and CDR2 (germline): SGHNT, YYREEE (reference sequence). V lost 2 bases and J 7 bases, leaving 17 bases between the germline ends. This CDR3 comprises 15 residues. Written as DNA, the CDR3 is TGTGCCAGCAGCTTTAATTGGCAGGGAGGATATACGCAGTATTTT. Its protein is CASSFNWQGGYTQYF.

In this sample, this clone turned up once. The V call is TRBV7-8, the J call TRBJ1-3, with D maybe TRBD1 (5 bases). Germline loops: CDR1 SGHVS, CDR2 FQNEAQ. The CDR3 consists of 15 residues. Trimming left V 1 base short and J 1 base short, with 8 bases between. The CDR3 coding sequence is TGTGCCAGCAGCTTAGGGACACCTTCTGGAAACACCATATATTTT. Translated: CASSLGTPSGNTIYF.

The chain has TRBV11-2 and TRBJ2-5, with TRBD2 matching over 11 bases. Trimming at V came to 5 bases and at J to 1 base, leaving 6 bases not matched to a gene. The CDR3 is 16 residues long. CDR1 is SGHAT, CDR2 FQNNGV, per germline. Here the CDR3 reads CASSPLAGGLQETQYF. The CDR3 DNA reads as TGTGCCAGCAGCCCTCTAGCGGGGGGACTCCAAGAGACCCAGTACTTC.

This clone was seen a handful of times. The CDR3 sequence is CASSLDGGNYGYTF. DNA for the CDR3: TGTGCCAGCAGCCTGGACGGCGGTAACTATGGCTACACCTTC. The chain is built from TRBV5-4 and TRBJ1-2; D is uncertain. The ends were cut back, 4 bases at V and 1 base at J, with 11 bases in the middle. Germline lookup yields CDR1 SGHNT and CDR2 YYREEE (reference sequence). The CDR3 loop spans 14 amino acids.

The chain combines TRBV4-3 with TRBJ1-4; 9 bases map to TRBD1. Germline-derived CDR1 and CDR2 are LGHNA and YSLEER. The V and J ends lost 3 bases and 8 bases, in that order; junction bases with no gene match: 10. CDR3 length: 16 residues. In DNA, the CDR3 is TGCGCCAGCAGCCACGCTACCGGGACAGGGAGCGAAAAACTGTTTTTT. It encodes CASSHATGTGSEKLFF.

V is TRBV6-1 and J is TRBJ2-7; 8 bases are shared with TRBD1. V shed 5 bases and J 0 bases; nucleotides not matched to a gene: 6. Germline V gene sequence: CDR1 MNHNS, CDR2 SASEGT. The CDR3 loop spans 15 amino acids. The CDR3: CASSQQGQGSYEQYF. The CDR3 DNA is TGTGCCAGCAGTCAACAAGGACAGGGCTCCTACGAGCAGTACTTC.

The V and J genes are TRBV20-1 and TRBJ1-1; tentative D call: TRBD1 (6 bases). CDR3 length equals 16 residues. Germline V lookup: CDR1 DFQATT, CDR2 SNEGSKA (reference sequence). The V and J ends lost 3 bases and 3 bases respectively, with 20 bases between them. Written as DNA, the CDR3 is TGCAGTGCTAGTGGCGCCCCCGGGGACACCGACACTGAAGCTTTCTTT. This encodes CSASGAPGDTDTEAFF.

CDR3 in DNA: TGTGCCAGCAGCCGCGGACAGGGGGCTCGAGACTATGGCTACACCTTC. Protein: CASSRGQGARDYGYTF. J is TRBJ1-2 and V is TRBV6-6; TRBD1 matches 11 bases. The junction had 9 bases not matched to a gene; V was cut back by 6 bases and J by 3 bases. CDR3 size: 16 residues. From germline, CDR1 is MNHNY and CDR2 SVGAGI (reference sequence).

This clone was seen only a few times. The genes are TRBV7-8 and TRBJ1-2; no firm D call. This CDR3 is built from 14 residues. V lost 1 base to trimming and J lost 0 bases, with 6 bases between them. Germline V lookup: CDR1 SGHVS, CDR2 FQNEAQ. The CDR3, as DNA: TGTGCCAGCAGCTTAGGGCCGTCTAACTATGGCTACACCTTC. Its translation is CASSLGPSNYGYTF. The full variable domain, completed using reference TRBV7-8 and TRBJ1-2, is GAGVSQSPRYKVAKRGQDVALRCDPISGHVSLFWYQQALGQGPEFLTYFQNEAQLDKSGLPSDRFFAERPEGSVSTLKIQRTQQEDSAVYLCASSLGPSNYGYTFGSGTRLTVV.

The rearrangement joins TRBV6-1 to TRBJ2-1; 10 bases are shared with TRBD1. CDR1 is MNHNS, CDR2 SASEGT, per germline. This CDR3 is built from 14 residues. Trimming removed 2 bases from V and 10 bases from J; junction bases left unmatched: 5. The CDR3 DNA reads TGTGCCAGCAGTGAAACCGGACAGGGGGTCGAGCAGTTCTTC. Amino acids: CASSETGQGVEQFF.

This clone was seen a handful of times. The gene calls are TRBV3-1 (or the pseudogene TRBV3-2) and TRBJ2-7; TRBD2 might be the D (6 bases). The V and J ends lost 1 base and 3 bases respectively, with 19 bases between them. This CDR3 region has 17 residues. Germline V CDR1 and CDR2: LGHDT, YNNKEL (reference sequence). CDR3 DNA: TGTGCCAGCAGCCAAGTCGGCGACGGAGGGTATCTCTACGAGCAGTACTTC. It is translated as CASSQVGDGGYLYEQYF.

The chain recombines TRBV6-5 with TRBJ1-6, with 8 positions matching TRBD1. Losses at the gene ends were 8 bases for V and 9 bases for J; bases not matched to a gene: 9. Looked up from germline, CDR1 is MNHEY and CDR2 is SVGAGI. The CDR3 is made up of 14 amino acids. The CDR3 sequence: CASLPDRGGSPLHF. The CDR3 nucleotides are TGTGCCAGCCTACCCGACAGGGGAGGTTCACCCCTCCACTTT.

The chain links TRBV18 to TRBJ1-1; 8 nucleotides match TRBD1. The ends lost 3 bases at V and 7 bases at J; junction bases unmatched: 13. The CDR3 has 16 amino acids. Germline V lookup: CDR1 KGHSH, CDR2 LQKENI. As DNA, the CDR3 is TGTGCCAGCTCACCTAGTCCGACAGGGGCATTCATTGAAGCTTTCTTT. Protein sequence: CASSPSPTGAFIEAFF.

V usage is TRBV10-2 and J usage is TRBJ1-2, with TRBD1 as a possible D gene (6 bases). The CDR3 is 15 amino acids. V lost 2 bases, J lost 4 bases, and 14 bases lay in between. Looked up from germline, CDR1 is WSHSY and CDR2 is SAAADI. CDR3 DNA sequence: TGCGCCAGCAGTGAGCTGCCCACAGGGATCTATGGCTACACCTTC. The encoded protein is CASSELPTGIYGYTF.

The rearrangement joins TRBV7-6 to TRBJ2-1; 10 bases line up with TRBD1. This CDR3 has 15 residues. Per the germline V gene, CDR1 is SGHVS and CDR2 is FNYEAQ. J was trimmed by 6 bases and V by 5 bases; bases with no gene match: 7. The CDR3 is CASSLLGQGFNEQFF. Here the CDR3 DNA reads TGTGCCAGCAGCCTTCTGGGACAGGGGTTCAATGAGCAGTTCTTC.

The CDR3 spells CASSYTTSGSPLHF. Written as DNA, the CDR3 is TGTGCCAGCAGCTACACTACCTCGGGTTCACCCCTCCACTTT. This rearrangement joins TRBV7-2 to TRBJ1-6; D call uncertain. Trimming pared 4 bases from V and 9 bases from J, leaving 13 bases between. The CDR3 has 14 amino acids. CDR1 and CDR2 from the germline V gene are SGHTA and FQGNSA.

The J gene is TRBJ1-2, the V gene TRBV5-4; TRBD1 aligns across 8 bases. This CDR3 has 15 residues. The V segment lost 4 bases and the J segment 3 bases; nucleotides outside the gene matches: 8. Germline V gene lookup returns CDR1 SGHNT and CDR2 YYREEE (reference sequence). The CDR3 region is CASSPTGDQDYGYTF. DNA of the CDR3: TGTGCCAGCAGCCCGACAGGGGATCAGGACTATGGCTACACCTTC.

The rearrangement links TRBV3-1 (or the pseudogene TRBV3-2) to TRBJ2-7; maybe TRBD1 (6 bases). CDR1 is LGHDT, CDR2 YNNKEL, per germline (reference sequence). This CDR3 spans 14 amino acids. V dropped 2 bases and J dropped 6 bases, with 14 bases sitting between them. The CDR3 DNA is TGTGCCAGCAGCCAACTGACAGGTCCCGCCGAGCAGTACTTC. Translation gives CASSQLTGPAEQYF.

This chain joins TRBV18 and TRBJ2-3; TRBD2 matches at 13 bases. The length of the CDR3 is 17 residues. The germline V gene has CDR1 KGHSH and CDR2 LQKENI. Trimming at V came to 4 bases and at J to 5 bases, leaving 9 bases not matched to a gene. In nucleotides, the CDR3 is TGTGCCAGCTCACTTGGACTAGCGGGGGACGGGGGAGATACGCAGTATTTT. Encoded protein: CASSLGLAGDGGDTQYF.

V and J are TRBV5-1 and TRBJ2-1; 12 bases are a match to TRBD2. V lost 0 bases to trimming and J lost 6 bases; unmatched junction nucleotides: 1. Germline lookup yields CDR1 SGHRS and CDR2 YFSETQ. The CDR3 extends over 15 amino acids. For the CDR3, the DNA is TGCGCCAGCAGCTTGGGGACTAGCGGGGTCAATGAGCAGTTCTTC. Translated, it gives CASSLGTSGVNEQFF.

The chain combines TRBV4-2 with TRBJ1-6; TRBD1 matches at 10 bases. This CDR3 is built from 18 residues. Germline CDR1 is LGHNA and CDR2 is YNFKEQ. V trimming: 0 bases; J trimming: 7 bases; junction bases outside the gene matches: 9. The CDR3 nucleotides read TGTGCCAGCAGCCAAGATCCCCGCCCGGGACAGGGGAATTCACCCCTCCACTTT. Encoded protein: CASSQDPRPGQGNSPLHF.

The rearrangement uses TRBV7-2 and TRBJ2-7, with a tentative D call TRBD2 (6 bases). Germline-derived CDR1 and CDR2 are SGHTA and FQGNSA. The CDR3 loop spans 15 amino acids. Trimming removed 5 bases at V and 7 bases at J, with 21 bases between. CDR3 protein: CASSVSLGSGWEQYF. In DNA form, the CDR3 reads TGTGCCAGCAGCGTTTCTCTCGGGAGCGGCTGGGAGCAGTACTTC.

The chain couples TRBV3-1 (or the pseudogene TRBV3-2) to TRBJ1-2; D possibly corresponds to TRBD1 (6 bases). Germline V CDR1 and CDR2: LGHDT, YNNKEL (reference sequence). Trimming stripped 4 bases from V and 4 bases from J, with 13 bases between. The CDR3 totals 14 residues. Here the CDR3 reads CASSLRTALYGYTF. In DNA form, the CDR3 reads TGTGCCAGCAGCCTCAGGACAGCCCTCTATGGCTACACCTTC.

This clone has just one count. This chain uses TRBV5-4 with TRBJ1-2; TRBD1 matches at 7 bases. CDR3 length: 15 residues. After removal of 4 bases from V and 2 bases from J, the junction contained 8 bases not matched to a gene. Germline lookup yields CDR1 SGHNT and CDR2 YYREEE (reference sequence). CDR3 loop: CASSRNPDRNYGYTF. In nucleotides, the CDR3 is TGTGCCAGCAGCAGAAACCCGGACAGGAACTATGGCTACACCTTC.

The CDR3 sequence is CASKKLQNYGYTF. CDR3 sequence (DNA): TGTGCCAGTAAAAAACTCCAAAACTATGGCTACACCTTC. V is TRBV19 and J is TRBJ1-2; unclear D gene. This CDR3 has 13 residues. CDR1 and CDR2 from the germline V gene are LNHDA and SQIVND (reference sequence). V lost 7 bases to trimming and J lost 2 bases, with 11 bases between them.

The V gene is TRBV2, the J gene TRBJ2-1; 9 bases line up with TRBD2. Trimming at V came to 6 bases and at J to 3 bases, leaving 12 bases not matched to a gene. The CDR3 runs to 17 residues. Germline V CDR1 and CDR2: SNHLY, FYNNEI. DNA of the CDR3: TGTGCCAGCAGCCTCGGGGCGGGAGGGCTCTTCTACAATGAGCAGTTCTTC. This encodes CASSLGAGGLFYNEQFF.

This clone was counted a single time. The genes are TRBV5-4 and TRBJ2-1; TRBD2 agrees at 8 bases. CDR1 SGHNT and CDR2 YYREEE come from the germline V gene (reference sequence). J was trimmed by 5 bases and V by 2 bases; bases with no gene match: 9. CDR3 length equals 16 residues. The DNA for the CDR3 is TGTGCCAGCAGCTTTCGGTTTCTAGCGGGTAACAATGAGCAGTTCTTC. This translates into CASSFRFLAGNNEQFF.